This T cell receptor (beta chain) derives from a study of blood T cell repertoires in COVID-19 (dated by TCRdb to about 2020). Notes on the research overall: The collaborator samples originated in the United States, Italy and Spain and spanned the acute and convalescent phases of COVID-19. The prospective study material was composed of cDNA or gDNA derived from T cells, B-cell-depleted T cells, or PBMCs. The dataset comprised deeply sampled blood TCRbeta repertoires from subjects exposed to, actively infected with, or recovered from COVID-19. A freely available public database, intended as a resource for researchers studying the immune response to SARS-CoV-2, is where the repertoires were released. Samples came from the ongoing ImmuneRACE study (first 160 participants) plus 1,254 subjects from 6 global collaborators. Nearly every sample came with metadata listing a de-identified subject ID, COVID-19 status, age in years and sex. Where available, HLA class I and class II types were taken from metadata supplied by the sample provider and were not determined by assay-based typing. General findings and caveats noted by the study authors: The amount of clinical and demographic metadata varied by source and participant and was provided uncurated.

V loses 0 bases, J loses 1 base, and the germline ends lie 16 bases apart. The CDR3 starts with the cysteine, ends with the phenylalanine, and has 17 residues. The sequence is cut down to CDR3 DNA, 51 bases in frame from base 1. According to the germline V gene (reference sequence), CDR1 reads GTSNPN and CDR2 reads SVGIG. With respect to this clone: Its antigen is unknown. Base qualities were left out, and no much larger clone turns up one base away.

TCRbeta CDR3 regions were amplified from genomic DNA using the immunoSEQ Assay, a bias-controlled multiplex PCR. Under the source paper's analysis protocol: Within the assay, amplification of reference gene primers was used to estimate how many nucleated cells each sample contained. Sequence reads were collapsed and filtered to measure the absolute abundance of every unique TCRbeta CDR3 rearrangement. Productive Simpson clonality was computed per sample as the square root of Simpson's diversity index over productive rearrangements. This is the immuneACCESS table as TCRdb keeps it, with only in-frame sequences that have V and J called. A part of the clones is gone; compared with another copy, unresolved V genes explain less than half, and the rest is unexplained. The V and J calls and the clone size are those of that table, but D and trimming were determined from the DNA. The sample records about 240,000 clones, around 83% of which are singletons. About 3.2% of the sample is held by the ten biggest clonotypes.

Each collaborating institution followed its own protocols to collect whole blood in K2EDTA tubes. Collaborator samples were shipped for TCRbeta analysis as frozen whole blood, isolated PBMCs, or DNA extracted from either sample type. The sequenced material came from peripheral blood. The sequence joins TRBV30 to TRBJ2-1; the D region possibly corresponds to TRBD2 (6 bases align). This clonotype originated in a young woman with acute or convalescent COVID-19. The bases read TGTGCCTGGAGTGTGGGGACTCCGCGACTTTCCTACAATGAGCAGTTCTTC. Its protein is CAWSVGTPRLSYNEQFF.